The entry that follows covers one T cell receptor (beta chain) sequence. V lost 5 bases to trimming and J lost 1 base, with 12 bases between them. CDR3 length: 15 residues. Germline V gene sequence: CDR1 SGHNT, CDR2 YENEEA. The source of the sample is a study of blood T cell repertoires in COVID-19. Study-level information: COVID-19 samples from acute and convalescent phases originated in the United States, Italy and Spain. PBMCs, B-cell-depleted T cells, or T cells provided the cDNA or gDNA that made up the material.

How the authors handled the data: How many nucleated cells were present was estimated from reference gene primer amplification. Libraries were prepared by immunoSEQ multiplex PCR; TCRdb keeps only in-frame clonotypes and omits some of them. That table is the source of V, J and clone size, and D and trimming were worked out from the DNA. The sample gives some 70,000 clones, about 87% of which show up once; around 6.4% is in the top ten. Material: peripheral blood. The clonotype comes from a woman aged 70-85 years with acute or convalescent COVID-19. The chain joins TRBV11-3 to TRBJ1-3, with D hard to call. The CDR3 here is CASSRGGPSGNTIYF. DNA for the CDR3: TGTGCCAGCAGCCGAGGAGGGCCGTCTGGAAACACCATATATTTT.